One sample yielded the 12 T cell receptor beta chains listed below, sequenced in a study of spatial heterogeneity in lung cancer. TCRdb reprocessed the 5' RACE reads via MiXCR and lists one record per CDR3 protein. The sample has around 32,000 distinct CDR3 sequences, about 10% seen once. Time point in this sample: blood at routine non-recurrence follow-up after resection. Here the sequenced sample was PBMCs, taken at follow-up. The receptors come from a female donor with early-stage non-small cell lung cancer.

This clonotype was observed many times. This chain links TRBV7-2 with TRBJ2-3; D is ambiguous. Germline V gene lookup returns CDR1 SGHTA and CDR2 FQGNSA. Trimming removed 6 bases at V and 0 bases at J, with 10 bases between. The CDR3 consists of 14 residues. The CDR3 sequence: CASSLLSSTDTQYF. CDR3 bases: TGTGCCAGCAGTTTACTATCGAGCACAGATACGCAGTATTTT. Full variable domain (remainder filled in from reference TRBV7-2 and TRBJ2-3): GAGVSQSPSNKVTEKGKDVELRCDPISGHTALYWYRQSLGQGLEFLIYFQGNSAPDKSGLPSDRFSAERTGGSVSTLTIQRTQQEDSAVYLCASSLLSSTDTQYFGPGTRLTVL.

This clonotype was picked up many times. The chain joins TRBV7-9 to TRBJ2-7; TRBD1 aligns across 7 bases. Germline values: CDR1 SEHNR, CDR2 FQNEAQ (reference sequence). The length of the CDR3 is 14 residues. With 4 bases clipped from V and 3 bases from J, the junction kept 6 bases outside the gene matches. CDR3 sequence: CASSSRDRVYEQYF. DNA for the CDR3: TGTGCCAGCAGCTCCAGGGACAGAGTCTACGAGCAGTACTTC.

The sample holds many counts of this clonotype. The chain combines TRBV23-1 with TRBJ2-3; D not certain. TRBV23-1 is known as an ORF, though its function is uncertain. There are 15 residues in the CDR3. V was shortened by 0 bases and J by 2 bases, with 9 bases between the two germline ends. CDR3 sequence: CASSQSKGPTDTQYF. CDR3 sequence (DNA): TGCGCCAGCAGTCAATCGAAGGGCCCCACAGATACGCAGTATTTT.

This clonotype was recorded at least ten times. This chain connects TRBV9 to TRBJ2-5; TRBD2 agrees at 8 bases. This CDR3 is 15 amino acids long. Germline V gene sequence: CDR1 SGDLS, CDR2 YYNGEE. The ends lost 4 bases at V and 7 bases at J; junction bases unmatched: 12. This CDR3 reads CASSLEPGLEVTQYF. CDR3 bases: TGTGCCAGCAGCCTGGAACCGGGACTAGAGGTGACCCAGTACTTC.

Many counts were recorded for this clonotype. The chain employs TRBV28 and TRBJ2-7; no firm D call. Trimming left V 4 bases short and J 3 bases short, with 7 bases between. The CDR3 consists of 12 residues. Germline CDR1 is MDHEN and CDR2 is SYDVKM. The CDR3 region has the DNA TGTGCCAGCAGTTGGCAGAACTACGAGCAGTACTTC. Translation gives CASSWQNYEQYF. The full variable domain, completed using reference TRBV28 and TRBJ2-7, is DVKVTQSSRYLVKRTGEKVFLECVQDMDHENMFWYRQDPGLGLRLIYFSYDVKMKEKGDIPEGYSVSREKKERFSLILESASTNQTSMYLCASSWQNYEQYFGPGTRLTVT.

This clonotype was recorded at least ten times. V gene TRBV7-2 combines with J gene TRBJ2-3; 9 bases fit TRBD2. V gave up 2 bases and J gave up 4 bases; unmatched junction bases: 7. The germline V gene encodes CDR1 SGHTA and CDR2 FQGNSA. The CDR3 is made up of 16 amino acids. In nucleotides, the CDR3 is TGTGCCAGCAGCTTATGGGCTAGCGGGGACGCAGATACGCAGTATTTT. Translated: CASSLWASGDADTQYF.

This clonotype was counted ten times or more. The chain carries TRBV3-1 and TRBJ2-7; 9 nucleotides line up with TRBD1. The ends lost 2 bases at V and 6 bases at J; junction bases unmatched: 5. CDR1 is LGHDT and CDR2 is YNNKEL in the germline V gene (reference sequence). The CDR3 length is 14 residues. DNA of the CDR3: TGTGCCAGCAGCCAACGTGGGACAGGGTTCGAGCAGTACTTC. As protein: CASSQRGTGFEQYF.

This clonotype has just a few counts. The genes are TRBV7-2 and TRBJ2-3; a possible D gene is TRBD2 (5 bases). V shed 3 bases and J shed 5 bases, with 15 bases lying between them. From germline, CDR1 is SGHTA and CDR2 FQGNSA. The CDR3 runs 15 residues. CDR3 protein: CASSLTLLRGDTQYF. The CDR3 DNA sequence: TGTGCCAGCAGCTTGACTCTTCTCCGGGGAGATACGCAGTATTTT.

In this sample, this clonotype turned up many times. The chain employs TRBV5-6 and TRBJ2-3; D might be TRBD1 or TRBD2, each matching 5 bases. Germline V gene sequence: CDR1 SGHDT, CDR2 YYEEEE. This CDR3 comprises 16 residues. Between the trimmed V and J ends, which lost 0 bases and 4 bases, there was a span of 15 bases. CDR3 sequence (DNA): TGTGCCAGCAGCTTGGCCGGGGCAGCACCCCCAGATACGCAGTATTTT. Its translation is CASSLAGAAPPDTQYF.

This clonotype showed up many times. The chain couples TRBV6-5 to TRBJ1-5; 7 bases are a match to TRBD1. This CDR3 contains 15 residues. Germline V gene lookup returns CDR1 MNHEY and CDR2 SVGAGI. The trim removed 4 bases at V and 11 bases at J, leaving 14 bases unmatched. The CDR3 loop reads CASSSLAGGKSTQHF. In DNA form, the CDR3 reads TGTGCCAGCAGTTCTCTTGCAGGGGGAAAATCGACCCAGCATTTT.

The chain joins TRBV4-3 to TRBJ2-5, with 9 nucleotides matching TRBD2. This CDR3 comprises 16 residues. Germline CDR1 is LGHNA and CDR2 is YSLEER. The ends lost 3 bases at V and 5 bases at J; junction bases unmatched: 10. DNA of the CDR3: TGCGCCAGCAGCCAGTATCTAGCGGGGTTAGGGGAGACCCAGTACTTC. Its protein is CASSQYLAGLGETQYF.

This clonotype was recorded at least ten times. This chain uses TRBV7-2 with TRBJ1-1; D might be TRBD1 (5 bases). The germline V gene has CDR1 SGHTA and CDR2 FQGNSA. V lost 6 bases to trimming and J lost 0 bases, with 11 bases between them. This CDR3 spans 14 amino acids. DNA of the CDR3: TGTGCCAGCAGGAAGAGGGGCCTGAACACTGAAGCTTTCTTT. This gives the protein CASRKRGLNTEAFF. Filled out from reference TRBV7-2 and TRBJ1-1, the complete variable domain reads GAGVSQSPSNKVTEKGKDVELRCDPISGHTALYWYRQSLGQGLEFLIYFQGNSAPDKSGLPSDRFSAERTGGSVSTLTIQRTQQEDSAVYLCASRKRGLNTEAFFGQGTRLTVV.